The clone carrying this T cell receptor (beta chain) was seen many times. The antigen is undetermined. Time point given: newly diagnosed GD, antithyroid drugs for less than 3 months. Preparation of the TCR library used RNA extracted from PBMCs. This sample was included in a study of regulatory T cells in long-lasting Graves disease. About the research overall: Antithyroid drug intake by newly diagnosed Graves' patients had lasted under 3 months.

The ends were cut back, 0 bases at V and 4 bases at J, with 10 bases in the middle. This CDR3 has 14 residues. CDR1 and CDR2 (germline): MNHEY, SVGAGI. Study results and limitations: Persistent cases favored TRBV28, TRBJ1-2 and TRBJ2-5.

CDR3-region Arm-PCR and iRepertoire HTBI primers produced the TCR beta libraries. TCRdb ran MiXCR on the multiplex PCR reads and lists one entry per CDR3 protein. Counted here are about 310,000 distinct CDR3 sequences, more than 15% occurring once; the ten biggest clones make up roughly 35%. This TCR derives from a female donor with Graves disease. Specimen: peripheral blood mononuclear cells (PBMCs), collected at new diagnosis, from a patient treated with antithyroid drugs. The chain carries TRBV6-5 and TRBJ2-7; D might be TRBD2 (5 bases). CDR3 sequence: CASSYSHSVYEQYF. Written as DNA, the CDR3 is TGTGCCAGCAGTTACTCCCATAGCGTTTACGAGCAGTACTTC.